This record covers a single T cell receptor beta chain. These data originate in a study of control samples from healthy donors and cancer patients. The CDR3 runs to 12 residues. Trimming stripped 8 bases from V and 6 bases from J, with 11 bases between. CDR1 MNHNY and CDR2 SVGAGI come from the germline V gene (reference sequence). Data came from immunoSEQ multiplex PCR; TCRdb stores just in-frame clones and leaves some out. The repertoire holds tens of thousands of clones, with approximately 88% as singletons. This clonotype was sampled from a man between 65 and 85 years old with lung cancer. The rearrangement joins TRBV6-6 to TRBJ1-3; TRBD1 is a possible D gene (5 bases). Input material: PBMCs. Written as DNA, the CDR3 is TGTGCCAGCGGCCGGGGGGAAAACACCATATATTTT. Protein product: CASGRGENTIYF.